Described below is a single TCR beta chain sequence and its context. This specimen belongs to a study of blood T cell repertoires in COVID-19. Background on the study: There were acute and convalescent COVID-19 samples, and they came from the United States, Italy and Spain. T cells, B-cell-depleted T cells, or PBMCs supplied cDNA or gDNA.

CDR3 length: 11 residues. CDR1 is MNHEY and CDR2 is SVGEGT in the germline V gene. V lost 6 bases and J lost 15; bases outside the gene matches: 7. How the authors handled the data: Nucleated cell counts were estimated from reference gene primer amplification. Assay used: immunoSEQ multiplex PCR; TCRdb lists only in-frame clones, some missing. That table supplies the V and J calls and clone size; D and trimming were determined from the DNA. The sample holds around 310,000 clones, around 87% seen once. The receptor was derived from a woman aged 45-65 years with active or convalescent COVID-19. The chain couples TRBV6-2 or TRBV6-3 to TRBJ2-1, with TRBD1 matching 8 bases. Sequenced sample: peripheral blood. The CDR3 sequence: CASSLGQGWFF. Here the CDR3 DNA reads TGTGCCAGCAGCCTAGGACAGGGTTGGTTCTTC.